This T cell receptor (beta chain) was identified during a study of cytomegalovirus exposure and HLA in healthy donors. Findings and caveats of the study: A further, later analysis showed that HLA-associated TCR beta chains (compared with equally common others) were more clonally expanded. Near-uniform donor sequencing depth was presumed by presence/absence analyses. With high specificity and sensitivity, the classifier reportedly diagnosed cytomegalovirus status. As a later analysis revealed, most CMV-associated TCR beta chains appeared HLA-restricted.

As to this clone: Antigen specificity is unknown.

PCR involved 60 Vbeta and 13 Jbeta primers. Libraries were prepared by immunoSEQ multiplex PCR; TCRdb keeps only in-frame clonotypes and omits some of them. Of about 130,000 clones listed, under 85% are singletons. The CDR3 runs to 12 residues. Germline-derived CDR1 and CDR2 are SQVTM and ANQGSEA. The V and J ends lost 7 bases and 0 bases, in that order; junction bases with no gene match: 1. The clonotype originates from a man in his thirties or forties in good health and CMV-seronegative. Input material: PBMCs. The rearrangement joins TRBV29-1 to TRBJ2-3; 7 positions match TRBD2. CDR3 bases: TGCAGCGATAGCGGGAGCACAGATACGCAGTATTTT. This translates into CSDSGSTDTQYF.